This T cell receptor beta chain was sequenced for a study of CD8 T cells in Susac syndrome. Reverse transcription of about 0.45 to 1 ug RNA was carried out with random hexamers. With immunoSEQ multiplex PCR, TCR beta CDR3 was amplified across 54 Vbeta and 13 Jbeta. In TCRdb, the immunoSEQ multiplex PCR reads were re-called with MiXCR into one record per CDR3 protein. The sample includes 90,000 to 110,000 distinct CDR3 sequences, about 96% seen only once; the top ten take 0.09% to 0.1%. High-throughput TCR beta sequencing covered peripheral CD8+ and CD4+ T cells. The CD8+ and CD4+ T cells were isolated magnetically using a negative isolation approach, whereas the TEMRA cells were enriched by FACS. The germline V gene has CDR1 LGHNA and CDR2 YSLEER. The CDR3 length is 15 residues. V dropped 8 bases and J dropped 1 base, with 16 bases sitting between them.

The sequencing sample was made of CD4+ T cells from PBMCs. This sequence originates from a human donor in good health. The chain couples TRBV4-3 to TRBJ2-3, with D possibly being TRBD1 or TRBD2 (5 bases each). The CDR3 spells CASRTGAVGTDTQYF. The CDR3 region has the DNA TGCGCCAGCCGGACCGGGGCGGTCGGCACAGATACGCAGTATTTT.